The clone carrying this T cell receptor beta chain has at least ten counts. As yet, its antigen is unknown. Sample time point: sample taken at primary tumor resection. Sequencing was performed on whole RNA extracted from tumor and nontumor lung tissue, or from frozen PBMC, and the material was left unsorted. These data belong to a study of spatial heterogeneity in lung cancer. Across the whole study: Counts of TCR transcripts in tumor regions tracked strongly with a T cell module score that came from matched bulk RNA-seq. Study observations and caveats: Ubiquitous and regional nonsynonymous mutations were each tracked by the matching count of ubiquitous or regional expanded TCRs. Mutation counts in tumors were tracked by counts of expanded intratumoral alpha and beta TCRs.

Every TCR cDNA molecule bore a unique molecular identifier. A single record per CDR3 protein comes from TCRdb applying MiXCR to the 5' RACE reads. The sample has around 9,600 distinct CDR3 sequences, about 6% seen once; the top ten hold under 25%. This specimen was lung tumor tissue, taken at surgery. The source of this sequence is a female donor with early-stage non-small cell lung cancer.

CDR3 in amino acids: CASSLAGPSGGADTQYF. DNA for the CDR3: TGTGCCAGCAGCTTGGCCGGGCCTAGCGGGGGGGCTGATACGCAGTATTTT. The chain combines TRBV5-4 with TRBJ2-3, with 12 bases matching TRBD2. Germline loops: CDR1 SGHNT, CDR2 YYREEE (reference sequence). This CDR3 region has 17 residues. V lost 0 bases and J lost 6; bases outside the gene matches: 8.